This TCR beta chain was sequenced in a study of neurological immune-mediated disorders. Via MiXCR, TCRdb re-called the 5' RACE reads, giving one row per CDR3 protein. The sample has approximately 41,000 distinct CDR3 sequences; about 15% are singletons. The V and J ends lost 0 bases and 3 bases, in that order; junction bases with no gene match: 5. Germline-derived CDR1 and CDR2 are SGHRS and YFSETQ. The CDR3 has 16 amino acids. This TCR derives from a woman aged 60-70 years with HTLV-1-associated myelopathy (HAM/TSP). V and J are TRBV5-1 and TRBJ2-1; 8 positions agree with TRBD2. The sample consisted of CD4+ T cells from blood. The CDR3 nucleotides are TGCGCCAGCAGCTTGGGATCAGCGGGAGACTACAATGAGCAGTTCTTC. Its protein is CASSLGSAGDYNEQFF.